Reported below is one TCR beta chain. Expressed TCRB transcripts were sequenced because the entire RNA isolate underwent reverse transcription. Assay: immunoSEQ multiplex PCR; the TCRdb copy retains only in-frame clones and omits some. The sample carries around 310,000 clones, about 10% recorded once. These data belong to a study of beta chain features in type 1 diabetes. Per donor, one heparinised blood draw averaged roughly 110 mL. The clonotype originates from a woman in her thirties in good health. Material for sequencing was naive CD4+ T cells from blood.

CDR3 in amino acids: CASSQQQGAWNTEAFF. CDR3 DNA: TGTGCCAGCTCACAACAACAGGGGGCCTGGAACACTGAAGCTTTCTTT. The chain links TRBV18 to TRBJ1-1; 9 nucleotides agree with TRBD1. Germline CDR1 is KGHSH and CDR2 is LQKENI. The CDR3 sequence is 16 residues long. The V gene end was trimmed by 4 bases and the J gene end by 1 base; junction bases not matched to a gene: 7. The full variable domain, in which reference TRBV18 and TRBJ1-1 provide the parts outside the CDR3, is NAGVMQNPRHLVRRRGQEARLRCSPMKGHSHVYWYRQLPEEGLKFMVYLQKENIIDESGMPKERFSAEFPKEGPSILRIQQVVRGDSAAYFCASSQQQGAWNTEAFFGQGTRLTVV.